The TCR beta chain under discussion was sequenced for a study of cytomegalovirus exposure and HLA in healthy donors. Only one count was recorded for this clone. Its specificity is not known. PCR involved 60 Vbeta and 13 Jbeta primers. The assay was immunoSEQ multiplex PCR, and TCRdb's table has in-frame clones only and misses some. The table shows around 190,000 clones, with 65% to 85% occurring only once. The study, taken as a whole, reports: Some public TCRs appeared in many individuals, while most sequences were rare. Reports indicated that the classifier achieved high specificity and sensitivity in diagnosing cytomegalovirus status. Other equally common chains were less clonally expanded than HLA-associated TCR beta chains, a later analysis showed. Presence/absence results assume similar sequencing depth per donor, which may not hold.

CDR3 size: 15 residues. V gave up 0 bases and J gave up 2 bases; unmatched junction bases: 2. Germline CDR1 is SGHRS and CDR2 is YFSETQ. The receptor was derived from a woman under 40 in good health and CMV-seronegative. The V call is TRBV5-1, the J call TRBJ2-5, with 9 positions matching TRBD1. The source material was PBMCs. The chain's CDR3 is CASSLADRGQETQYF. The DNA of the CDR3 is TGCGCCAGCAGCTTGGCGGACAGGGGTCAAGAGACCCAGTACTTC.